A single sample is the source of the 5 T cell receptor beta chains below, sequenced in a study of identical twins. Each CDR3 protein gets one entry after TCRdb re-called the 5' RACE reads with MiXCR. The data show about 210,000 distinct CDR3 sequences, about a tenth seen once. The sequencing input was memory (CD45RO+) T cells sorted from blood. The receptors originated from a woman younger than 35 in good health.

The chain carries TRBV9 and TRBJ2-5, with 7 positions matching TRBD2. The ends lost 3 bases at V and 5 bases at J; junction bases unmatched: 7. The CDR3 spans 14 residues. Germline CDR1 reads SGDLS; CDR2 reads YYNGEE. The CDR3 spells CASSARGGPETQYF. The CDR3 DNA reads TGTGCCAGCAGCGCTCGGGGAGGGCCGGAGACCCAGTACTTC.

This clonotype occurred a few times. This chain connects TRBV12-3 or TRBV12-4 to TRBJ2-3, with D perhaps matching TRBD1 (5 bases). The CDR3 runs 15 residues. V was shortened by 4 bases and J by 4 bases, with 15 bases between the two germline ends. CDR3 in DNA: TGTGCCAGCAGTTCGGCCAGGGTAGGGGCAGATACGCAGTATTTT. This gives the protein CASSSARVGADTQYF.

In this sample, this clonotype turned up a few times. The genes are TRBV12-5 and TRBJ1-1, with TRBD1 as a possible D gene (6 bases). The CDR3 is 14 amino acids. Trimming pared 4 bases from V and 4 bases from J, leaving 13 bases between. Germline V gene sequence: CDR1 LGHNT, CDR2 FRNRAP. The CDR3 region has the DNA TGTGCTAGTGGTTGGATCAGGGGAGGCACTGAAGCTTTCTTT. Translating it yields CASGWIRGGTEAFF.

The chain carries TRBV20-1 and TRBJ1-2; D call uncertain. Trimming stripped 0 bases from V and 2 bases from J, with 13 bases between. Per germline, CDR1 DFQATT and CDR2 SNEGSKA (reference sequence). This CDR3 contains 15 residues. CDR3 region: CSARDRTPTNYGYTF. Here the CDR3 DNA reads TGCAGTGCTAGAGATCGGACTCCAACAAACTATGGCTACACCTTC.

This clonotype was observed at least ten times. The genes are TRBV5-1 and TRBJ2-5; 8 bases align to TRBD2. This CDR3 has 15 amino acids. V trimming: 1 base; J trimming: 3 bases; junction bases outside the gene matches: 5. CDR1 SGHRS and CDR2 YFSETQ come from the germline V gene. The CDR3 protein is CASSLSPGLEETQYF. The CDR3 DNA is TGCGCCAGCAGCTTGAGTCCGGGACTAGAAGAGACCCAGTACTTC. Using reference TRBV5-1 and TRBJ2-5 for the parts outside the CDR3, the full variable domain is KAGVTQTPRYLIKTRGQQVTLSCSPISGHRSVSWYQQTPGQGLQFLFEYFSETQRNKGNFPGRFSGRQFSNSRSEMNVSTLELGDSALYLCASSLSPGLEETQYFGPGTRLLVL.